A single sample gave rise to the 5 T cell receptor beta chains below, sequenced in a study of blood T cell repertoires in COVID-19. Some clones are missing from TCRdb's copy, which holds only in-frame ones; the method was immunoSEQ multiplex PCR. The profile covers under 150,000 clones, with about 85% appearing a single time and roughly 10% taken by the ten largest. The sample taken for sequencing was peripheral blood. The receptors were gathered from a man aged 35 to 55 with active or convalescent COVID-19.

This clone was found a few times. Distinct nucleotide sequences in the sample also encode this CDR3. The chain uses TRBV11-3 and TRBJ2-2; TRBD1 aligns across 9 bases. Unmatched junction bases numbered 9, after V lost 4 bases and J lost 3 bases. The CDR3 extends over 17 amino acids. Germline-derived CDR1 and CDR2 are SGHNT and YENEEA. CDR3 protein: CASSSTGGGGDTGELFF. The DNA for the CDR3 is TGTGCCAGCAGCTCGACAGGGGGGGGCGGTGACACCGGGGAGCTGTTTTTT.

This clone has a handful of counts. The chain recombines TRBV3-1 (or the pseudogene TRBV3-2) with TRBJ2-7; 9 nucleotides line up with TRBD1. Losses at the gene ends were 5 bases for V and 6 bases for J; bases not matched to a gene: 5. The length of the CDR3 is 13 residues. Per the germline V gene, CDR1 is LGHDT and CDR2 is YNNKEL (reference sequence). The chain's CDR3 is CASSGQGKGEQYF. CDR3 DNA sequence: TGTGCCAGCAGCGGACAGGGGAAAGGCGAGCAGTACTTC.

A word on this clone: Distinct nucleotide sequences in the sample also encode this CDR3. The CDR3 sequence: CASSQGRGAGGNTIYF. CDR3 in DNA: TGTGCCAGCAGCCAAGGGCGGGGCGCGGGTGGAAACACCATATATTTT. The chain carries TRBV14 and TRBJ1-3, with TRBD1 as a possible D gene (5 bases). Trimming removed 1 base at V and 3 bases at J, with 13 bases between. Germline CDR1 SGHDN, CDR2 FVKESK. The CDR3 is 16 residues long. Combining the CDR3 with reference TRBV14 and TRBJ1-3 gives the whole variable domain EAGVTQFPSHSVIEKGQTVTLRCDPISGHDNLYWYRRVMGKEIKFLLHFVKESKQDESGMPNNRFLAERTGGTYSTLKVQPAELEDSGVYFCASSQGRGAGGNTIYFGEGSWLTVV.

The J gene is TRBJ1-6, the V gene TRBV7-9; tentative D call: TRBD1 (5 bases). V lost 3 bases to trimming and J lost 7 bases, with 10 bases between them. The CDR3 spans 14 residues. The germline V gene has CDR1 SEHNR and CDR2 FQNEAQ (reference sequence). The CDR3 region has the DNA TGTGCCAGCAGCTTGGGACGGGAGAATTCACCCCTCCACTTT. This codes for CASSLGRENSPLHF.

CDR3 nucleotide sequence: TGTGCCAGCAGCCAAGCCCGGGGTGACACTGAAGCTTTCTTT. It encodes CASSQARGDTEAFF. V gene TRBV4-2 combines with J gene TRBJ1-1, with D uncertain. CDR1 is LGHNA and CDR2 is YNFKEQ in the germline V gene. V was cut by 1 base and J by 3 bases, with 9 bases left in between. The CDR3 is 14 amino acids.